This T cell receptor (beta chain) originates from a study of blood T cell repertoires in COVID-19. The length of the CDR3 is 16 residues. Unmatched junction bases numbered 7, after V lost 0 bases and J lost 5 bases. In germline, CDR1 is LGHDT, CDR2 YNNKEL (reference sequence). Assay used: immunoSEQ multiplex PCR; TCRdb lists only in-frame clones, some missing. The sample consists of about 370,000 clones, around 91% of them appearing once. This receptor was taken from a man between 18 and 35 years old who had recovered from COVID-19. The material sequenced was PBMCs or T cells enriched from blood (not recorded which). The J gene is TRBJ2-3, the V gene TRBV3-1 (or the pseudogene TRBV3-2); TRBD2 matches 8 bases. CDR3 sequence: CASSQDGGTRRDTQYF. CDR3 in DNA: TGTGCCAGCAGCCAAGATGGCGGGACTAGGAGAGATACGCAGTATTTT.